Described below is a single T cell receptor beta chain sequence and its context. This sample's treatment: oral pan-JAK inhibitor, 5-10 mg twice daily. The sample is drawn from a study of CD8+ T cells in alopecia areata. Extracted RNA was reverse transcribed, and the resulting cDNA served as sequencing template. Clones were read by immunoSEQ multiplex PCR, and TCRdb kept only the in-frame ones, dropping some. This sample carries 95,000 to 110,000 clones, roughly 89% of them seen once, and the ten largest clones take around a quarter. With V trimmed by 5 bases and J by 5 bases, 5 bases remained unmatched. From germline, CDR1 is MNHEY and CDR2 SMNVEV (reference sequence). This CDR3 comprises 13 residues.

V usage is TRBV27 and J usage is TRBJ2-7; 8 nucleotides match TRBD1. The sample here was CD8+ T cells sorted from blood, taken at week 24, from a patient treated with tofacitinib. This receptor was taken from a human donor with alopecia areata. The CDR3 DNA sequence: TGTGCCAGCAGTCTCCGGACAGGGAACGAGCAGTACTTC. This gives the protein CASSLRTGNEQYF.